This T cell receptor (beta chain) was identified during a study of control samples from healthy donors and cancer patients (dated by TCRdb to 2018 to 2020). Deletion took 7 bases off V and 1 base off J, with a span of 7 bases between the germline ends. Taken from cysteine to phenylalanine, the CDR3 has 12 residues. The only DNA kept is the CDR3, 36 bases in frame from the first base. CDR1 LNHDA and CDR2 SQIVND were looked up in the germline V gene (reference sequence). The protocol used for the library was the immunoSEQ multiplex PCR assay. Here the immuneACCESS table is served through TCRdb, limited to in-frame sequences with V and J called. Missing clones are a known gap in these copies; in checked studies unresolved V genes cover under half, and the rest lacks a known reason. The sample table holds 6,500 to 7,000 clones, of which around three quarters were seen once. The top ten constitute 15% to 20% of the sample.

On this clone itself: This clone's antigen is unknown. Base qualities are not provided; no much larger clone lies one nucleotide away.

The specimen sequenced was formalin-fixed, paraffin-embedded tissue. The sequence joins TRBV19 to TRBJ1-1; the D region possibly corresponds to TRBD1 (6 bases align). The receptor was isolated from a male donor with melanoma. The CDR3 amino acid sequence is: CASTDRNTEAFF. The sequence in DNA is TGTGCCAGTACGGACAGGAACACTGAAGCTTTCTTT.